This TCR beta chain originates from a study of molecular identifiers for immune sequencing clone quantification. Whole-study findings and limits: Spiked Jurkat TCR RNA equivalent to one cell was reportedly detectable in one million naive cells. Identical TCR molecules sharing a barcode could underestimate highly expanded clone sizes. Among effectors, clones above 20 RNA copies held over 97% of molecules; among naive cells, under 1%.

Using a CD8+CD4-CCR7+CD45RA+ phenotype, naive CD8 T cells were sorted. This clonotype has at least ten counts. As yet, its antigen is unknown. Using its own MiXCR run on the PCR reads, TCRdb lists one record per CDR3 protein. The table has approximately 590,000 distinct CDR3 sequences, around 25% seen once. The CDR3 totals 14 residues. V was clipped by 2 bases and J by 4 bases, with 12 bases between them. The germline gives CDR1 SGDLS, CDR2 YYNGEE. The source is a human donor in good health. Some libraries in this study had Jurkat cell RNA spiked in. This chain links TRBV9 with TRBJ1-1; D is undetermined. Sequencing input: naive CD8+ T cells from blood, with Jurkat cell RNA spiked in. Regarding subset: FACS-sorted CD8+CD4-CCR7+CD45RA+ naive T cells. The CDR3 region has the DNA TGTGCCAGCAGCGTGGGCGGATGGGGCACTGAAGCTTTCTTT. Translation gives CASSVGGWGTEAFF.